This note documents a single TCR beta chain sequence. The CDR3 spans 13 residues. Trimming left V 5 bases short and J 4 bases short, with 12 bases between. The entry originates in a study of blood T cell repertoires in COVID-19. Study summary: Donors in the United States, Italy and Spain gave samples during acute or convalescent COVID-19. In each case, the material was cDNA or gDNA derived from T cells, B-cell-depleted T cells, or PBMCs.

Participants were aged roughly 18 to 90 years from about 25 US areas. Among Cohort 3 donors, those recovered had two negative PCRs, clearance, or symptom resolution. Profiled with immunoSEQ multiplex PCR; TCRdb holds only in-frame clones, not every one. Of about 170,000 clones listed, 84% are singletons. This chain uses TRBV12-3 or TRBV12-4 with TRBJ2-7; D possibly corresponds to TRBD2 (6 bases). Sequencing used PBMCs or T cells enriched from blood (not recorded which). The sequence came from a man aged 50-59 years who had recovered from COVID-19. As DNA, the CDR3 is TGTGCCAGCAGTCCGCGGGGAGGATACGAGCAGTACTTC. It is translated as CASSPRGGYEQYF.